The present T cell receptor beta chain was sequenced within a study of Ad26.COV2.S vaccination and SARS-CoV-2 variants. At the level of the study: Donor had been placed in the Ad26.COV2.S arm of the COV1001 trial.

Measured with immunoSEQ multiplex PCR; TCRdb has only the in-frame clones, and not every one. This table holds some 480,000 clones, roughly 87% found once. As to treatment: approximately 18 received Ad26.COV2.S at low or high dose, single or two shots; roughly five received placebo; per-sample allocation not given. After the first vaccine or placebo injection, samples were drawn on day 63. Within Boston, the person who donated was an adult of 18-55 years. This clone was picked up one time. Its antigen is not known. This CDR3 has 14 residues. Between the trimmed V and J ends, which lost 5 bases and 1 base, there was a span of 12 bases. Per germline, CDR1 LNHDA and CDR2 SQIVND (reference sequence). Study conclusions and caveats: Ad26.COV2.S recipients had broader spike-specific TCRs (P = 0.0014). There was reportedly substantial breadth in spike-specific CD8+ and CD4+ T cell responses after vaccination.

The input for sequencing was peripheral blood, taken in a trial of Ad26.COV2.S vaccine versus placebo. The TCR originated in a person aged 18-65 years who received the Ad26.COV2.S COVID-19 vaccine or a placebo. This chain joins TRBV19 and TRBJ2-7; D not resolved. The CDR3 sequence is CASSPEYSSYEQYF. The CDR3 coding sequence is TGTGCCAGTAGTCCGGAGTACTCTTCCTACGAGCAGTACTTC.